This T cell receptor beta chain came from a study of cytomegalovirus exposure and HLA in healthy donors (TCRdb year 2017). Describing the broader study: According to an earlier analysis of 550 to 700 of the donors, about 179 million T cells yielded some 120 million unique TCR beta sequences and around 300 Gb of sequence data. An early release covering just under 650 HLA-typed donors comprised about 300 gigabases of sequencing data and around 85 million unique TCR sequences. Among the roughly 430 genotyped donors, around 81% belonged to the genetic ancestry cluster associated with self-reported Caucasian donors. The study aimed to test whether signatures of past pathogen exposure could be identified by cataloging public T cell receptors. The study profiled the T cell repertoires of some 610 subjects by immunosequencing and related them to cytomegalovirus serostatus. Besides the first cohort of around 700 subjects, a separate validation cohort made up of roughly 120 different subjects was used. To predict cytomegalovirus infection status, the study combined high-throughput TCR immunosequencing, statistical association of individual TCRs with disease status, and machine learning. A later analysis re-examined previously published TCR beta repertoires from more than 600 donors and added high-resolution HLA genotyping to investigate patterns of TCR occurrence. The later analysis used no new phenotypic data to find candidate immune exposures, relying instead on TCR beta sequences and their occurrence across donors. In an earlier analysis of 587 of the donors, high-throughput TCR beta sequencing was used to judge whether each TCR beta V gene segment behaved as functional or pseudogenic. Donor age, sex, ethnicity and CMV serostatus were compiled together with the repertoire data. Genome-wide SNP genotypes for about 60% of the roughly 670 donors were used in a later genetic analysis, which treated that subset as a discovery cohort. Every repertoire in the discovery cohort had been generated on one and the same sequencing platform. Both class I and class II loci were covered by HLA typing, at four-digit resolution. The number of typed donors differed by locus: 629-630 for A, B, C, DRB1 and DQB1; 500 to 550 for DQA1; some 610 for DPA1; and around 470 for DPB1. About five DR-DQ haplotypes were handled as single units for association and clustering, since linkage in the cohort was strong. Across roughly 420 genotyped donors of the cohort, an average of approximately 240,000 unique TCR beta nucleotide sequences per donor were sequenced, and approximately 19% of those sequences were non-productive.

Trimming accounts for 7 bases at V and 5 bases at J, while the number of junction bases matched to no gene is 13. For CDR1 and CDR2, the germline V gene lists SNHLY and FYNNEI. From cysteine to phenylalanine, the CDR3 is 15 amino acids long. Just CDR3 DNA is preserved here, 45 bases in frame from base 1. A note on this clone: The clone's antigen remains unknown. The input lacks base qualities; no much larger clone sits a single base away.

Libraries were built with the immunoSEQ multiplex PCR assay. A mixture of 60 forward primers for TCR Vbeta segments and 13 reverse primers for TCR Jbeta segments was used in the multiplex PCR. A multiplex PCR assay on genomic DNA amplified the CDR3 region of rearranged TCR beta genes. The amplified TCR beta libraries were sequenced on the Illumina HiSeq System as 87-base-pair reads. As for the authors' bioinformatics: A later analysis counted tens of millions of unique TCR beta chains across the 666 repertoires, and some 12 million of these chains were shared by at least two donors. To remove PCR and sequencing errors, raw reads were error-corrected and collapsed into unique sequences using a nearest-neighbor algorithm that merged closely related sequences. Alignment of CDR3 sequences to IMGT reference sequences was used to assign V, D and J gene segments. Each retained sequence needed at least a six-nucleotide match to both a V gene segment and a J gene segment. Rearrangements were classified as productive when the CDR3 lacked stop codons and remained in frame with V and J, and all other rearrangements were classified as non-productive. Following IMGT convention, CDR3 was defined as the stretch from the second conserved V-encoded cysteine up to the conserved J-encoded phenylalanine. In an earlier analysis of just under 600 of the donors, sequences lacking an unambiguous match to a single V gene segment were excluded. In an earlier analysis of about 590 of the donors, a V segment was called functional when productive rearrangements were above 56.7%, and segregating when the standard deviation between donors exceeded 5%. A statistical classification framework was built for diagnosing cytomegalovirus status from the catalog of TCR beta chain sequences. A later analysis assigned V and J genes by comparing TCR nucleotide sequences with IMGT/GENE-DB human TR gene sequences. The TCRdist pipeline was used in a later analysis to assign CDR3 sequences and most-parsimonious VDJ recombination scenarios. In a later analysis, each TCR beta chain was defined by its CDR3 amino acid sequence together with its V-gene family, and reads lacking a unique V-gene family were excluded. To address suspected cross-contamination and a sequencing artifact, a later analysis removed 592 highly shared, low-generation-probability nucleotide sequences. In a later analysis, a clonal expansion index for each public chain was calculated from normalized within-repertoire ranks of inferred template counts. Generation probabilities in a later analysis came from a VDJ recombination model fitted to out-of-frame rearrangements, and those results were checked against IGoR. A later analysis scored TCR-TCR, TCR-HLA and TCR-CMV co-occurrence with hypergeometric tests, applying a repertoire-size bias correction to TCR pairs. False discovery rates were estimated in a later analysis by permuting HLA or CMV assignments 20 times. In a later analysis, co-occurring TCRs were grouped with DBSCAN, and TCRdist sequence similarity was added when clustering was performed within HLA-allele-positive subsets. For co-occurrence clustering, repertoires with fewer than 30,000 or more than 120,000 public chains were excluded, along with 5 or 6 repertoires with anomalous nucleotide sharing. This immuneACCESS table, as held by TCRdb, lists in-frame sequences with V and J called but not all clones. Of the missing ones, under half trace to an unresolved V gene in checked studies; the others have no known cause. V and J calls and clone size follow that table, whereas D and trimming were derived from the DNA. For this sample the table gives around 200,000 clones, of which about 83% were detected only once. About a tenth of the sample belongs to the ten largest clones.

The cohort was made up of about 610 healthy bone marrow donors. At the time of sampling, all cohort members were nominally healthy, though unrecorded immune exposures were likely present. The donor was CMV seropositive and was included in the group of 300 or so seropositive cohort members. Each donor provided a peripheral blood sample, and peripheral blood mononuclear cells were used for TCR beta sequencing. Genomic DNA extraction from the blood cell samples was performed with the Qiagen DNeasy Blood Extraction Kit. On the study overall, not on this receptor specifically: In vitro tests confirmed that three of the cytomegalovirus-associated TCR beta chains recognize cytomegalovirus antigens. A cluster of highly shared sequence variants was judged likely to represent a technical artifact of the sequencing pipeline. The study gave a list of over 150 TCR beta chains associated with cytomegalovirus. Only TCR beta chains were sequenced in this cohort, and the absence of alpha or paired-chain data limited detectable features. The earlier analysis of approximately 540 of the donors excluded approximately 17 rarely observed V segments, including chromosome 9 orphons, because counts were too low. The classifier was reported to diagnose cytomegalovirus status with high specificity and sensitivity in both the original cohort and the validation cohort. A further reported finding was that TCR beta sequences accurately predicted the HLA-A and HLA-B alleles for most subjects in the first cohort. A later genetic analysis associated a missense DCLRE1C variant with V-gene and J-gene trimming of TCR beta chains, and an independent cohort replicated the association. Presence/absence analyses assumed roughly uniform sequencing depth across donors, an assumption that may not hold. Linkage disequilibrium might explain the correlated functional status among segregating V segments, but an unknown experimental factor could not be excluded. Because the 87-base-pair reads could not distinguish some IMGT-functional V segments, including TRBV6-2 and TRBV6-3, those segments were excluded. In a later analysis, HLA-associated TCR beta chains were found to be more clonally expanded and to have lower generation probabilities than equally common non-associated chains. Across donors, most TCR sequences were observed very rarely, whereas some public TCRs were present in many individuals. Immune exposure information for the cohort was limited to CMV serostatus. Strong co-occurrence of HLA alleles, especially DR and DQ, made assigning TCR associations to individual alleles difficult. At a false discovery rate of 0.05, a later analysis linked 16,951 TCR beta sequences to specific HLA alleles. In an earlier analysis of some 500 of the donors, most TCR beta V segments appeared in productive rearrangements about 87% or about 30% of the time, broadly matching IMGT annotations. A later analysis found that most CMV-associated TCR beta chains appeared HLA-restricted, with HLA associations seemingly driven largely by CMV exposure. In a later analysis, TCR association rates were found to vary across HLA loci, with the most associated TCRs seen for DRB1 alleles and the fewest for HLA-C alleles. Compared with the roughly 670-donor mean, donors in an Asian-associated ancestry cluster had fewer N-insertions in productive TCRs, according to a later genetic analysis. In a later analysis, several top co-occurrence clusters were reported to appear linked to parvovirus B19, influenza, CMV and Epstein-Barr virus. According to the authors, the approach could potentially be generalized to other disease states and immunological phenotypes. Because HLA typing was unavailable for some donors at each locus, only the typed subset was used in association tests.

The receptor was isolated from a woman aged 45-65 years in good health and CMV-seropositive. The chain uses TRBV2 and TRBJ2-5; 7 junctional bases match TRBD1. The specimen sequenced was PBMCs. The CDR3 has the sequence CASIGQVGTGETQYF. The DNA sequence is as follows: TGTGCCAGCATTGGACAGGTGGGGACGGGCGAGACCCAGTACTTC.